Included here is one T cell receptor (beta chain) sequence, with context. As yet, its antigen is unknown. One end of the junction is discordant with germline, which a read error may explain. This record belongs to a study of blood T cells in healthy people across ages. The study, taken as a whole, reports: Long-lived and aged donors differed, with more naive CD4+ cells and higher diversity in the long-lived. Any changes in expanded clonotypes were possibly confounded, as donor CMV status remained unknown.

The CDR3 runs 12 residues. Germline CDR1 MNHNS, CDR2 SASEGT. Using a J-beta primer mix together with a sample-barcoded 5' primer, a second PCR was run for roughly 6 to 12 cycles. Carrying 12 random nucleotides, a template-switch adaptor labeled each individual cDNA molecule. TCRdb re-called the 5' RACE reads with MiXCR, one entry per CDR3 protein. This sample has about 940,000 distinct CDR3 sequences; around 48% occur once, and the top ten carry roughly an eighth. This chain connects TRBV6-1 to TRBJ2-1; D is ambiguous. Sequenced: blood. The TCR comes from a man younger than 40 in good health. In DNA, the CDR3 is TGTACCAGCACACTGGACTACAATGAGCAGTTCTTC. This codes for CTSTLDYNEQFF.